A single sample gave rise to the 18 T cell receptor beta chains below, sequenced in a study of T cell responses to AZD1222 COVID-19 vaccine. TCRdb's table, derived via immunoSEQ multiplex PCR, lists solely in-frame clones and lacks some. The sample lists over 150,000 clones; about nine tenths were seen once. The source was peripheral blood, collected on day 0 of AZD1222 vaccination. These receptors all stem from an adult in good health.

V gene TRBV7-8 combines with J gene TRBJ1-4, with 7 bases identical to TRBD1. This CDR3 is 15 amino acids long. Germline lookup yields CDR1 SGHVS and CDR2 FQNEAQ. J lost 7 bases, V lost 2 bases, and 7 bases had no gene match. The CDR3, as DNA: TGTGCCAGCAGCTTACCAGGGGGGGTCGGTGAAAAACTGTTTTTT. Translating it yields CASSLPGGVGEKLFF. Drawing the rest from reference TRBV7-8 and TRBJ1-4, the complete variable domain is GAGVSQSPRYKVAKRGQDVALRCDPISGHVSLFWYQQALGQGPEFLTYFQNEAQLDKSGLPSDRFFAERPEGSVSTLKIQRTQQEDSAVYLCASSLPGGVGEKLFFGSGTQLSVL.

The chain employs TRBV18 and TRBJ2-1; 10 bases agree with TRBD2. The germline gives CDR1 KGHSH, CDR2 LQKENI. This CDR3 is 18 amino acids long. Trimming took 6 bases from V and 9 from J; bases not matched to a gene: 20. The CDR3 loop is CASSRNRAERGGRVEQFF. CDR3 nucleotides: TGTGCCAGCTCCCGGAACAGGGCTGAGCGGGGGGGCCGGGTTGAGCAGTTCTTC.

V is TRBV6-2 or TRBV6-3 and J is TRBJ1-6; unclear D gene. This CDR3 spans 16 amino acids. Germline CDR1 is MNHEY and CDR2 is SVGEGT. The V gene lost 2 bases and the J gene lost 0 bases, with 8 bases spanning the gap. The CDR3 DNA reads TGTGCCAGCAGTTACGAGGGAAGCTCCTATAATTCACCCCTCCACTTT. Amino acid sequence: CASSYEGSSYNSPLHF.

The table lists this clone with a count of one. The CDR3 sequence: CASSPIAGGRADTQYF. Here the CDR3 DNA reads TGTGCCAGCAGCCCAATAGCGGGGGGGCGTGCAGATACGCAGTATTTT. The gene calls are TRBV5-8 and TRBJ2-3; TRBD2 agrees at 11 bases. Germline-derived CDR1 and CDR2 are SGHTS and YDEGEE. This CDR3 is built from 16 residues. V shed 4 bases and J 4 bases; nucleotides not matched to a gene: 8.

V is TRBV15 and J is TRBJ2-3; weak D call: TRBD2 (6 bases). The CDR3 consists of 16 residues. Germline lookup yields CDR1 LNHNV and CDR2 YYDKDF (reference sequence). Trimming pared 0 bases from V and 2 bases from J, leaving 12 bases between. The CDR3 sequence: CATSRDGTSPTDTQYF. In nucleotides, the CDR3 is TGTGCCACCAGCAGAGATGGGACTTCGCCCACAGATACGCAGTATTTT.

V and J are TRBV30 and TRBJ1-3; 8 bases map to TRBD1. V trimming: 3 bases; J trimming: 0 bases; junction bases outside the gene matches: 7. CDR3 length: 16 amino acids. CDR1 is GTSNPN, CDR2 SVGIG, per germline (reference sequence). The chain's CDR3 is CAWSGGDRPSGNTIYF. The CDR3 bases are TGTGCCTGGAGCGGCGGGGACAGGCCCTCTGGAAACACCATATATTTT.

This rearrangement joins TRBV11-3 to TRBJ2-5; the D gene is possibly TRBD2 (5 bases). The CDR3 spans 19 residues. Germline V CDR1 and CDR2: SGHNT, YENEEA. V was pared by 2 bases and J by 4 bases, with 26 bases between. The CDR3 nucleotides are TGTGCCAGCAGCTTATTGGCGGCTCTGCCCGGGGTAATAGGAGAGACCCAGTACTTC. Protein: CASSLLAALPGVIGETQYF.

This clone was observed a handful of times. The V and J genes are TRBV4-2 and TRBJ1-5; D ambiguous. The V gene's germline CDR1 is LGHNA and CDR2 YNFKEQ. Trimming removed 0 bases from V and 5 bases from J, with 11 bases in between. CDR3 length: 15 residues. For the CDR3, the DNA is TGTGCCAGCAGCCAAGATAGGTCCTTGGATCAGCCCCAGCATTTT. Amino acids: CASSQDRSLDQPQHF.

V is TRBV7-2 and J is TRBJ1-4; D remains ambiguous. Trimming pared 5 bases from V and 1 base from J, leaving 11 bases between. Germline V gene data show CDR1 as SGHTA and CDR2 as FQGNSA. This CDR3 is 15 amino acids long. This chain's CDR3 is CASSNHRGTNEKLFF. In DNA, the CDR3 is TGTGCCAGCAGCAACCACCGGGGAACTAATGAAAAACTGTTTTTT.

The chain couples TRBV7-2 to TRBJ2-1, with D maybe TRBD1 (5 bases). V dropped 0 bases and J dropped 0 bases, with 12 bases sitting between them. The CDR3 runs to 17 residues. The V gene's germline CDR1 is SGHTA and CDR2 FQGNSA. Here the CDR3 DNA reads TGTGCCAGCAGCTTAGCAGGGGCGAAGTACTCCTACAATGAGCAGTTCTTC. Residues: CASSLAGAKYSYNEQFF.

The rearrangement links TRBV5-1 to TRBJ1-1; D is unclear. V lost 0 bases and J lost 5, with 11 bases in between. The germline V gene has CDR1 SGHRS and CDR2 YFSETQ. This CDR3 spans 14 amino acids. CDR3: CASSLGGKVTEAFF. CDR3 coding DNA: TGCGCCAGCAGCTTGGGCGGGAAGGTAACTGAAGCTTTCTTT.

The chain couples TRBV7-9 to TRBJ1-5; 7 bases align to TRBD1. J was trimmed by 7 bases and V by 3 bases; bases with no gene match: 3. The CDR3 contains 13 residues. Germline V gene sequence: CDR1 SEHNR, CDR2 FQNEAQ (reference sequence). The CDR3 region has the DNA TGTGCCAGCAGCTTGGGACAGCGCCAGCCCCAGCATTTT. Amino acid sequence: CASSLGQRQPQHF.

The V and J genes are TRBV7-8 and TRBJ2-1, with D possibly being TRBD1 (5 bases). This CDR3 is 11 amino acids long. V was pared by 7 bases and J by 9 bases, with 10 bases between. Per the germline V gene, CDR1 is SGHVS and CDR2 is FQNEAQ. Written as DNA, the CDR3 is TGTGCCAGCACCCTAGGGGCTGAGCAGTTCTTC. Translated: CASTLGAEQFF.

V gene TRBV7-9 combines with J gene TRBJ1-2; D ambiguous. Per germline, CDR1 SEHNR and CDR2 FQNEAQ (reference sequence). The CDR3 is 14 residues long. Deletions cut 7 bases from V and 3 bases from J, with 15 bases between. The CDR3 loop is CASTLGVSDYGYTF. Here the CDR3 DNA reads TGTGCCAGCACCTTGGGCGTCAGTGACTATGGCTACACCTTC.

V gene TRBV12-3 or TRBV12-4 combines with J gene TRBJ2-7, with TRBD1 as a possible D gene (5 bases). The V and J ends lost 8 bases and 0 bases respectively, with 11 bases between them. The CDR3 is 13 amino acids. The CDR3 here is CASFGHPSYEQYF. CDR3 nucleotides: TGTGCCAGCTTTGGACACCCCTCCTACGAGCAGTACTTC.

J is TRBJ1-5 and V is TRBV6-5; 7 nucleotides line up with TRBD1. The CDR3 extends over 15 amino acids. The V gene end was trimmed by 0 bases and the J gene end by 16 bases; junction bases not matched to a gene: 15. The germline V gene has CDR1 MNHEY and CDR2 SVGAGI. CDR3 nucleotides: TGTGCCAGCAGTTACTCGACCGGGCTCGGGACAGATACACATTTT. Protein: CASSYSTGLGTDTHF.

The chain combines TRBV6-5 with TRBJ2-3, with 9 positions matching TRBD2. Germline V gives CDR1 MNHEY, CDR2 SVGAGI. The J segment lost 3 bases and the V segment lost 0 bases, leaving 4 bases of the junction unmatched. This CDR3 has 16 amino acids. The CDR3 region is CASSYSKSGGTDTQYF. The CDR3 nucleotides are TGTGCCAGCAGTTACTCGAAGAGCGGGGGGACAGATACGCAGTATTTT.

The genes are TRBV27 and TRBJ2-3; TRBD2 might be the D (6 bases). V lost 2 bases and J lost 5, with 14 bases in between. The CDR3 spans 15 residues. Germline CDR1 reads MNHEY; CDR2 reads SMNVEV (reference sequence). CDR3 amino acids: CASSLVQLGGDTQYF. The CDR3 nucleotides are TGTGCCAGCAGTTTAGTACAGCTGGGAGGAGATACGCAGTATTTT.